This TCR beta chain came from a study of shared clonotypes between healthy human individuals. Study as a whole: The donor pool was made up of two women and a few men aged 18 to 49.

Trimming pared 3 bases from V and 3 bases from J, leaving 12 bases between. The V gene's germline CDR1 is SGHRS and CDR2 YFSETQ. This CDR3 contains 14 residues. Investigators spread the genomic DNA of each subset evenly over several immunoSEQ plates. Unsorted PBMC replicate PCRs used 250 to 300 ng DNA, 32,000 or so T cell genomes. The data were produced by immunoSEQ multiplex PCR, yet TCRdb's version contains in-frame clones alone and is incomplete. The data contain fewer than 600,000 clones, more than 70% of them seen just once; the ten biggest clones take up approximately 12%. It was 80 million to 90 million PBMCs that unsorted samples used for genomic DNA.

Sequencing was carried out using PBMCs. The chain is built from TRBV5-1 and TRBJ1-2; D is undetermined. The TCR was taken from a middle-aged woman in good health. Some clones in this sample may be carry-over from other donors' samples. The CDR3 DNA sequence: TGCGCCAGCAGCTCGGACGGGGAACACTATGGCTACACCTTC. Its protein product is CASSSDGEHYGYTF.